A selection of T cell receptor beta chains follows, all from one sample in a study of T cell changes during pregnancy in multiple sclerosis. Clones were sequenced by immunoSEQ multiplex PCR, and TCRdb holds only the in-frame ones, with some missing. Of about 34,000 clones in the sample, around 90% are singletons; the top ten hold 3% to 4.5%. Sequencing used CD8+ T cells from peripheral blood mononuclear cells, obtained in the third trimester of pregnancy. The receptors shown here come from a female donor with multiple sclerosis, enrolled in a pregnancy study. CDR3s include the opening cysteine and the closing phenylalanine or tryptophan. A D gene is named only where the DNA matches it firmly. Only part of the rows carry a size: once, few, many, or a class if the clone is expanded.

CDR3nt,CDR3aa,v_gene,d_gene,j_gene,abundance
TGTGCCAGCAGCTTAAGGGGGTTAGCGGGGACTTCGAACGATGAGCAGTTCTTC,CASSLRGLAGTSNDEQFF,TRBV7-3,TRBD2,TRBJ2-1,.
TGTGCCAGCAGTGTGTCGCGGGACAGGGTTGAGGAGACCCAGTACTTC,CASSVSRDRVEETQYF,TRBV2,TRBD1,TRBJ2-5,.
TGTGCCAGCACGGGACAGGGATTAAACTATGGCTACACCTTC,CASTGQGLNYGYTF,TRBV9,TRBD1,TRBJ1-2,.
TGTGCCAGCAGTGGTTTGGGACAGGGCAATCAGCCCCAGCATTTT,CASSGLGQGNQPQHF,TRBV27,TRBD1,TRBJ1-5,.
TGTGCCTGGATTGGGGCCGGAAACACCATATATTTT,CAWIGAGNTIYF,TRBV30,.,TRBJ1-3,.
TGTGCAAGTCGCTTAGATTTCGATCGTGGGGTTTCGGGAATCGGTTCACCCCTCCACTTT,CASRLDFDRGVSGIGSPLHF,TRBV12-2,.,TRBJ1-6,.
TGTGCCAGCAGTTCGAACCTAGTGAATGAGCAGTTCTTC,CASSSNLVNEQFF,TRBV27,.,TRBJ2-1,.
TGTGCCAGCAGCGTAGTCTCGCGGGGTAGCACAGATACGCAGTATTTT,CASSVVSRGSTDTQYF,TRBV9,.,TRBJ2-3,.
TGTGCCAGCAGCCTTCTTGCGCAGGGGATGAACACTGAAGCTTTCTTT,CASSLLAQGMNTEAFF,TRBV2,.,TRBJ1-1,.
TGCAGCGGCCGGGACAGGGATAACTATGGCTACACCTTC,CSGRDRDNYGYTF,TRBV29-1,TRBD1,TRBJ1-2,.
TGTGCCAGCAGCGGTAGAACACAGGGAGATACGCAGTATTTT,CASSGRTQGDTQYF,TRBV11-3,.,TRBJ2-3,.
TGCGCCAGCAGCTTTGACAGTCCGGGCTACACCTTC,CASSFDSPGYTF,TRBV5-1,.,TRBJ1-2,.
TGCGCCAGCAGCCAAGTGCGGGACAGGGACTACGAGCAGTACTTC,CASSQVRDRDYEQYF,TRBV4-1,TRBD1,TRBJ2-7,.
TGCGCCAGCAGCCAAGCGACAGGCGATACTAATGAAAAACTGTTTTTT,CASSQATGDTNEKLFF,TRBV4-3,.,TRBJ1-4,.
TGTGCCAGTAGTATAGGGATGGGACAGGGGGCTGTGGAGCTGTTTTTT,CASSIGMGQGAVELFF,TRBV19,TRBD1,TRBJ2-2,.
TGCGCCAGCAGCCAAGGTAGAAACACTGAAGCTTTCTTT,CASSQGRNTEAFF,TRBV4-3,.,TRBJ1-1,.
TGTGCCAGCAGGATCACAGGGGCGCTTCCTGGAAACACCATATATTTT,CASRITGALPGNTIYF,TRBV5-6,TRBD1,TRBJ1-3,.
TGTGCCAGCAGCTTAGAGGCAGGGGGGACTGAAGCTTTCTTT,CASSLEAGGTEAFF,TRBV11-2,TRBD1,TRBJ1-1,.
TGTGCCAGCAGTCCAGGGGGCAACTATGGCTACACCTTC,CASSPGGNYGYTF,TRBV27,TRBD1,TRBJ1-2,.
TGTGCCAGCAGACAGGGCCCGGCTAATGAAAAACTGTTTTTT,CASRQGPANEKLFF,TRBV27,.,TRBJ1-4,.
TGTGCCAGCAGCGAGCCCCTAGGGAGGCAAGAGACCCAGTACTTC,CASSEPLGRQETQYF,TRBV5-4,.,TRBJ2-5,.
TGTGCCAGCAGTTACTCCGGGACAGGGTTGCCCGAGCAGTACTTC,CASSYSGTGLPEQYF,TRBV6-5,TRBD1,TRBJ2-7,.
TGCAGCGTTGCACAGGGACAAGAGACCCAGTACTTC,CSVAQGQETQYF,TRBV29-1,.,TRBJ2-5,.
TGTGCCAGCAGCTTCGGGCGGGGGATGGGTGAGCAGTTCTTC,CASSFGRGMGEQFF,TRBV5-6,TRBD2,TRBJ2-1,.
TGCGCCAGCAGCTTGGAGAATCCGGGACAGGTTGACTTC,CASSLENPGQVDF,TRBV5-1,TRBD1,TRBJ2-7,.
TGTGCCAGCAGTGAACCGACCGTGGGGCACAATCAGCCCCAGCATTTT,CASSEPTVGHNQPQHF,TRBV2,.,TRBJ1-5,once
TGCGCCAGCAACCCGGGACAGGATACCTACGAGCAGTACTTC,CASNPGQDTYEQYF,TRBV10-1,TRBD1,TRBJ2-7,few
TGTGCCAGCAGCCCCACTAGGATGTTAGCCAAAAACATTCAGTACTTC,CASSPTRMLAKNIQYF,TRBV5-6,.,TRBJ2-4,once
TGCGCCAGCAGTGATCGACAGGCCGAAAATGAAAAACTGTTTTTT,CASSDRQAENEKLFF,TRBV10-1,.,TRBJ1-4,once
TGTGCCAGCAGATCAGGATCATCCTACGAGCAGTACTTC,CASRSGSSYEQYF,TRBV6-6,.,TRBJ2-7,.
TGTGCCAGCAGTGTAGGAGCGGACACAGATACGCAGTATTTT,CASSVGADTDTQYF,TRBV6-4,.,TRBJ2-3,.
TGTGCCAGCTCTCACCCGGGGACAGGGAAGCAGCTTCAAGAGACCCAGTACTTC,CASSHPGTGKQLQETQYF,TRBV18,TRBD1,TRBJ2-5,.
TGTGCCAGCACCCGGACTAGCGGAATCACAGATACGCAGTATTTT,CASTRTSGITDTQYF,TRBV21-1,.,TRBJ2-3,.
TGTGCCAGCCGAGACAGGGGCGGACTTCAGCCCCAGCATTTT,CASRDRGGLQPQHF,TRBV7-2,TRBD1,TRBJ1-5,.
TGTGCCAGCAGTGAAACTAGCGGGCAAGAGACCCAGTACTTC,CASSETSGQETQYF,TRBV2,TRBD2,TRBJ2-5,.
TGTGCCAGCAGCCCCACCGTAGCGTTATACCAAGAGACCCAGTACTTC,CASSPTVALYQETQYF,TRBV11-2,.,TRBJ2-5,.
TGTGCCAGCAATGCGGGACAGGGGTCCACTGAAGCTTTCTTT,CASNAGQGSTEAFF,TRBV9,TRBD1,TRBJ1-1,few
TGTGCCAGCAGCTCGTCCGGGACAGGGCTTGTGAACACTGAAGCTTTCTTT,CASSSSGTGLVNTEAFF,TRBV7-3,TRBD1,TRBJ1-1,.
TGTGCCAGCAGCACACAGGGGCTAGGGGATGGCTACACCTTC,CASSTQGLGDGYTF,TRBV9,TRBD1,TRBJ1-2,few
TGCGCCAGCAGCCAAGATCAGGGGGTAGCGGGGGCGGGTTACGAGCAGTACTTC,CASSQDQGVAGAGYEQYF,TRBV4-3,TRBD2,TRBJ2-7,.
TGCGCCAGCAGCCAAGTCCAGGACAGCTCCTACGAGCAGTACTTC,CASSQVQDSSYEQYF,TRBV4-3,.,TRBJ2-7,.
TGTGCCACCAGCGGAATACTGGGGGGACGGGAACTGTTTTTT,CATSGILGGRELFF,TRBV15,.,TRBJ1-4,.
TGTGCCAGCAGCTTGGACTTAAATGAAAAACTGTTTTTT,CASSLDLNEKLFF,TRBV5-5,.,TRBJ1-4,.
TGTGCCACCACAGGGGACAATGAGCAGTTCTTC,CATTGDNEQFF,TRBV10-3,TRBD1,TRBJ2-1,.
TGTGCCAGCAGCGTCAGACATCCTGAGCTGTTTTTT,CASSVRHPELFF,TRBV7-9,.,TRBJ2-2,.
TGTGCCAGCAGCTTTTCGGTTTCCTACAATGAGCAGTTCTTC,CASSFSVSYNEQFF,TRBV7-3,.,TRBJ2-1,.
TGTGCCAGCAGTAAGGGACTAGCGGGTTACAATGAGCAGTTCTTC,CASSKGLAGYNEQFF,TRBV6-5,TRBD2,TRBJ2-1,.
TGTGCCAGTAAACATACCGGGACAGGGAAGAGTCTCGAGCAGTACTTC,CASKHTGTGKSLEQYF,TRBV19,TRBD1,TRBJ2-7,.
TGTGCCAGCAGGACGGACAGCCCTGAAGCTTTCTTT,CASRTDSPEAFF,TRBV6-5,.,TRBJ1-1,.
TGTGCCAGCAGCCCCCCAGACAGGGGTCAAGAGACCCAGTACTTC,CASSPPDRGQETQYF,TRBV7-9,TRBD1,TRBJ2-5,.
TGTGCCAGCAGCGCTTCCGGGACTAGCCTGACCTACGAGCAGTACTTC,CASSASGTSLTYEQYF,TRBV9,TRBD2,TRBJ2-7,once
TGTGCCAGCCAACCGCGAGGGAGCTCCTACAATGAGCAGTTCTTC,CASQPRGSSYNEQFF,TRBV19,.,TRBJ2-1,.